The clone carrying this T cell receptor beta chain is classed as medium-sized. The data stem from a study of prognosis after radiotherapy for stage I lung cancer. CDR3 size: 12 residues. V dropped 3 bases and J dropped 3 bases, with 9 bases sitting between them. CDR1 and CDR2 (germline): DFQATT, SNEGSKA (reference sequence). By two-round multiplex PCR, the TCR beta CDR3 was amplified from genomic DNA. Every TRBV and TRBJ gene had its own specific primer in first-round PCR. TCRdb processed the multiplex PCR reads anew with MiXCR; each CDR3 protein has one entry. The sample consists of over 14,000 distinct CDR3 sequences, roughly 25% of them appearing once.

The receptor was isolated from a donor aged 50 or older with non-small cell lung cancer. The V gene is TRBV20-1, the J gene TRBJ2-7, with D possibly TRBD1 on 5 matching bases. This specimen consisted of PBMCs, obtained before or after stereotactic body radiation therapy (not recorded which). CDR3 amino acids: CSASDSLYEQYF. CDR3 in DNA: TGCAGTGCTAGCGACAGTCTCTACGAGCAGTACTTC.